These 29 T cell receptor beta chains were sequenced from one sample in a study of shared clonotypes between healthy human individuals. TCRdb's table, derived via immunoSEQ multiplex PCR, lists solely in-frame clones and lacks some. Among roughly 500,000 clones listed, less than 80% were seen once. The sequencing sample was made of PBMCs. The receptor set was obtained from a woman between 35 and 50 years old in good health. Some clones in this sample may be carry-over from other donors' samples.

J is TRBJ1-4 and V is TRBV5-1; a weak D match, TRBD1 (5 bases). The CDR3 extends over 14 amino acids. The V end was cut by 0 bases, the J end by 7 bases, with 10 bases between. Germline V gene data show CDR1 as SGHRS and CDR2 as YFSETQ. The CDR3 region has the DNA TGCGCCAGCAGCTTGGCAGGGTGGGGTGAAAAACTGTTTTTT. Protein product: CASSLAGWGEKLFF. Complete variable domain (other parts from reference TRBV5-1 and TRBJ1-4): KAGVTQTPRYLIKTRGQQVTLSCSPISGHRSVSWYQQTPGQGLQFLFEYFSETQRNKGNFPGRFSGRQFSNSRSEMNVSTLELGDSALYLCASSLAGWGEKLFFGSGTQLSVL.

With respect to this clone: It differs at one base from a far larger clone, so likely a read error. V and J are TRBV30 and TRBJ2-2; D might be TRBD2 (6 bases). The ends were cut back, 2 bases at V and 5 bases at J, with 15 bases in the middle. This CDR3 comprises 15 residues. Germline CDR1 GTSNPN, CDR2 SVGIG (reference sequence). The chain's CDR3 is CAWSWLATITGELFF. The CDR3 DNA follows: TGTGCCTGGAGTTGGCTAGCGACCATAACCGGGGAGCTGTTTTTT.

The chain uses TRBV4-3 and TRBJ1-1; D gene ambiguous. The CDR3 has 14 amino acids. V lost 3 bases to trimming and J lost 6 bases, with 14 bases between them. Germline values: CDR1 LGHNA, CDR2 YSLEER. CDR3: CASSQYEGVSEAFF. CDR3 in DNA: TGCGCCAGCAGCCAGTATGAGGGAGTGTCTGAAGCTTTCTTT.

CDR3 amino acids: CASSRRQTDTGELFF. The CDR3 DNA reads as TGTGCCAGCAGCCGGCGGCAGACAGACACCGGGGAGCTGTTTTTT. The rearrangement joins TRBV7-3 to TRBJ2-2; maybe TRBD1 (5 bases). The germline V and J ends were trimmed by 5 bases and 3 bases, with 13 bases remaining between them. The V gene's germline CDR1 is SGHTA and CDR2 FQGTGA. The CDR3 has 15 amino acids.

This chain joins TRBV7-7 and TRBJ2-1; D not certain. The V end was cut by 5 bases, the J end by 0 bases, with 11 bases between. From germline, CDR1 is SSHAT and CDR2 FNYEAQ (reference sequence). CDR3 length: 15 amino acids. CDR3 residues: CASSGQASSYNEQFF. CDR3 sequence (DNA): TGTGCCAGCAGCGGCCAGGCGAGCTCCTACAATGAGCAGTTCTTC.

V gene TRBV5-1 combines with J gene TRBJ2-7, with a weak D call TRBD1 (6 bases). The CDR3 contains 13 residues. Trimming left V 4 bases short and J 0 bases short, with 8 bases between. The germline V gene encodes CDR1 SGHRS and CDR2 YFSETQ. The CDR3 region is CASSADSSYEQYF. The CDR3 region has the DNA TGCGCCAGCAGCGCGGACAGCTCCTACGAGCAGTACTTC.

The rearrangement links TRBV28 to TRBJ1-3, with a tentative D call TRBD1 (5 bases). CDR1 is MDHEN, CDR2 SYDVKM, per germline. This CDR3 is built from 17 residues. Trimming stripped 2 bases from V and 0 bases from J, with 14 bases between. CDR3 in DNA: TGTGCCAGCAGTTTACGGGGGACGGTGATCTCTGGAAACACCATATATTTT. This translates into CASSLRGTVISGNTIYF.

The chain combines TRBV21-1 with TRBJ1-1; TRBD1, the table's D call, lacks a check against the DNA. TRBV21-1 has pseudogene status. CDR3 length equals 13 residues. CDR3 DNA: TGTGCCAGCAGGGGGGCGGTGAACACTGAAGCTTTCTTT. This translates into CASRGAVNTEAFF.

In its sample, this clone was seen many times. Within the sample, other DNA sequences also encode this same CDR3. The chain combines TRBV27 with TRBJ1-5; D is perhaps TRBD1 (5 bases). Germline loops: CDR1 MNHEY, CDR2 SMNVEV (reference sequence). CDR3 length: 14 residues. V was clipped by 5 bases and J by 2 bases, with 10 bases between them. CDR3 bases: TGTGCCAGCAGTCTCCTAGGGGGCAATCAGCCCCAGCATTTT. The encoded protein is CASSLLGGNQPQHF.

The V and J genes are TRBV27 and TRBJ2-1; 8 nucleotides line up with TRBD1. The CDR3 extends over 14 amino acids. Germline CDR1 and CDR2: MNHEY and SMNVEV (reference sequence). V lost 5 bases, J lost 4 bases, and 4 bases stayed unmatched. Here the CDR3 reads CASSKDRAYNEQFF. DNA of the CDR3: TGTGCCAGCAGTAAGGACAGGGCGTACAATGAGCAGTTCTTC.

The rearrangement links TRBV4-1 to TRBJ2-4; 9 bases are shared with TRBD1. The CDR3 is made up of 16 amino acids. Looked up from germline, CDR1 is MGHRA and CDR2 is YSYEKL. Losses at the gene ends were 3 bases for V and 7 bases for J; bases not matched to a gene: 10. The chain's CDR3 is CASSQAITGGSNIQYF. The DNA for the CDR3 is TGCGCCAGCAGCCAGGCGATTACAGGGGGCTCGAACATTCAGTACTTC.

This clone was recorded at least ten times. Other DNA variants within this sample encode the same CDR3. The rearrangement uses TRBV7-2 and TRBJ2-7; D perhaps matches TRBD1 (6 bases). V lost 3 bases, J lost 0 bases, and 9 bases lay in between. CDR3 length: 14 residues. Germline CDR1 SGHTA, CDR2 FQGNSA. The CDR3 spells CASSFDRNSYEQYF. DNA for the CDR3: TGTGCCAGCAGCTTCGACAGGAACTCCTACGAGCAGTACTTC. Full variable domain (remainder filled in from reference TRBV7-2 and TRBJ2-7): GAGVSQSPSNKVTEKGKDVELRCDPISGHTALYWYRQSLGQGLEFLIYFQGNSAPDKSGLPSDRFSAERTGGSVSTLTIQRTQQEDSAVYLCASSFDRNSYEQYFGPGTRLTVT.

This clone was seen ten or more times. This chain links TRBV29-1 with TRBJ2-7; tentative D call: TRBD1 (5 bases). CDR3 length: 13 amino acids. The V gene lost 4 bases and the J gene lost 3 bases, with 13 bases spanning the gap. CDR1 is SQVTM and CDR2 is ANQGSEA in the germline V gene. CDR3 protein: CSVGYDSFYEQYF. The CDR3 DNA follows: TGCAGCGTTGGCTATGACAGCTTCTACGAGCAGTACTTC.

There are many counts of this clone. The gene calls are TRBV7-8 and TRBJ2-7, with D perhaps being TRBD1 or TRBD2 (7 bases each). The CDR3 runs to 14 residues. The germline V gene has CDR1 SGHVS and CDR2 FQNEAQ. V lost 10 bases, J lost 6 bases, and 22 bases lay in between. The CDR3 loop reads CATRRGRESGEQYF. Here the CDR3 DNA reads TGTGCCACCCGGAGGGGGCGGGAGTCGGGCGAGCAGTACTTC.

J is TRBJ2-5 and V is TRBV15, with D perhaps TRBD1 or TRBD2 (6 bases each). Trimming took 8 bases from V and 2 from J, leaving 9 bases between them. Germline values: CDR1 LNHNV, CDR2 YYDKDF (reference sequence). CDR3 size: 12 residues. As DNA, the CDR3 is TGTGCCACCTTAGGGGGGCAAGAGACCCAGTACTTC. Translation: CATLGGQETQYF.

This clone is labeled medium-sized. The identical CDR3 is also encoded by other nucleotide sequences in the sample. The CDR3 nucleotides are TGTGCCAGCAGCTTAAGGGGGCCTAATGAAAAACTGTTTTTT. As protein: CASSLRGPNEKLFF. The V gene is TRBV7-6, the J gene TRBJ1-4; TRBD1 matches at 7 bases. Germline values: CDR1 SGHVS, CDR2 FNYEAQ. The trim removed 2 bases at V and 3 bases at J, leaving 0 bases unmatched. CDR3 length: 14 residues.

The gene calls are TRBV9 and TRBJ2-5, with D possibly TRBD1 on 5 matching bases. The germline gives CDR1 SGDLS, CDR2 YYNGEE. Trimming stripped 0 bases from V and 1 base from J, with 7 bases between. The CDR3 has 14 residues. As DNA, the CDR3 is TGTGCCAGCAGCGTAGCAGGGTCCCAAGAGACCCAGTACTTC. As protein: CASSVAGSQETQYF.

The gene calls are TRBV27 and TRBJ2-7; 8 positions match TRBD2. The V segment lost 6 bases and the J segment 8 bases; nucleotides outside the gene matches: 6. There are 12 residues in the CDR3. Germline CDR1 MNHEY, CDR2 SMNVEV (reference sequence). The CDR3, as DNA: TGTGCCAGCAGATCGGGACTAGGTCAGCAGTACTTC. Amino acids: CASRSGLGQQYF.

This clone appeared a few times. The J gene is TRBJ2-7, the V gene TRBV29-1, with 7 bases aligning to TRBD1. Germline V gives CDR1 SQVTM, CDR2 ANQGSEA. V shed 3 bases and J 5 bases; nucleotides not matched to a gene: 13. The CDR3 loop spans 15 amino acids. DNA for the CDR3: TGCAGCGTTGAGAGGCTCGCGAGGGGGCTCCACGAGCAGTACTTC. This codes for CSVERLARGLHEQYF.

The chain is built from TRBV4-3 and TRBJ2-2, with TRBD2 matching over 9 bases. Germline lookup yields CDR1 LGHNA and CDR2 YSLEER. The CDR3 is 17 residues long. Trimming at V came to 3 bases and at J to 5 bases, leaving 10 bases not matched to a gene. The CDR3 loop reads CASSQGIAGDWTGELFF. The CDR3 DNA reads as TGCGCCAGCAGCCAGGGAATAGCGGGAGACTGGACCGGGGAGCTGTTTTTT.

The V gene is TRBV2, the J gene TRBJ1-2; TRBD1 aligns across 9 bases. V dropped 5 bases and J dropped 5; count of bases not matched to a gene: 6. CDR1 is SNHLY and CDR2 is FYNNEI in the germline V gene. The CDR3 spans 14 residues. CDR3 DNA: TGTGCCAGCAGTCGACAGGGGGGCGGGTATGGCTACACCTTC. Translating gives CASSRQGGGYGYTF.

This chain connects TRBV5-1 to TRBJ2-5, with 10 positions matching TRBD2. This CDR3 spans 15 amino acids. With 6 bases clipped from V and 1 base from J, the junction kept 6 bases outside the gene matches. From germline, CDR1 is SGHRS and CDR2 YFSETQ. CDR3 coding DNA: TGCGCCAGCACGGAAGCGGGAGGGATCCAAGAGACCCAGTACTTC. This encodes CASTEAGGIQETQYF.

The CDR3 loop is CASSPSRLAVDDEQFF. The CDR3 coding sequence is TGTGCCAGCAGCCCGAGCCGACTAGCGGTAGACGATGAGCAGTTCTTC. V usage is TRBV5-4 and J usage is TRBJ2-1; 9 bases are a match to TRBD2. The CDR3 covers 16 residues. With 4 bases clipped from V and 8 bases from J, the junction kept 13 bases outside the gene matches. Germline CDR1 reads SGHNT; CDR2 reads YYREEE (reference sequence). Full variable domain (remainder filled in from reference TRBV5-4 and TRBJ2-1): ETGVTQSPTHLIKTRGQQVTLRCSSQSGHNTVSWYQQALGQGPQFIFQYYREEENGRGNFPPRFSGLQFPNYSSELNVNALELDDSALYLCASSPSRLAVDDEQFFGPGTRLTVL.

The rearrangement joins TRBV15 to TRBJ2-1; maybe TRBD1 (5 bases). The CDR3 totals 17 residues. Germline V gene lookup returns CDR1 LNHNV and CDR2 YYDKDF (reference sequence). V was clipped by 0 bases and J by 1 base, with 13 bases between them. The CDR3, as DNA: TGTGCCACCAGCAGAGAAGAAGGGGTAGCATCCTACAATGAGCAGTTCTTC. Translation gives CATSREEGVASYNEQFF.

This clone was picked up many times. The chain is built from TRBV28 and TRBJ1-4, with 7 bases aligning to TRBD1. The CDR3 has 14 amino acids. Germline CDR1 MDHEN, CDR2 SYDVKM. The trim removed 6 bases at V and 8 bases at J, leaving 9 bases unmatched. CDR3 residues: CASRTQGTGEKLFF. CDR3 sequence (DNA): TGTGCCAGCAGAACACAGGGGACGGGAGAAAAACTGTTTTTT.

The J gene is TRBJ2-2, the V gene TRBV7-6; 9 nucleotides align to TRBD1. The CDR3 runs to 17 residues. The junction had 6 bases not matched to a gene; V was cut back by 4 bases and J by 0 bases. CDR1 is SGHVS, CDR2 FNYEAQ, per germline. CDR3 DNA: TGTGCCAGCAGCTCCCAACAGGGGGCAACGAACACCGGGGAGCTGTTTTTT. It is translated as CASSSQQGATNTGELFF. Full variable domain (missing parts from reference TRBV7-6 and TRBJ2-2): GAGVSQSPRYKVTKRGQDVALRCDPISGHVSLYWYRQALGQGPEFLTYFNYEAQQDKSGLPNDRFSAERPEGSISTLTIQRTEQRDSAMYRCASSSQQGATNTGELFFGEGSRLTVL.

In the case of this clone: The same CDR3 can be traced to other DNA sequences in this sample. The chain has TRBV18 and TRBJ2-7; 7 bases align to TRBD1. In germline, CDR1 is KGHSH, CDR2 LQKENI. Trimming removed 3 bases from V and 0 bases from J; junction bases left unmatched: 2. CDR3 length: 14 residues. CDR3 coding DNA: TGTGCCAGCTCACCGGACAGGAGCTCCTACGAGCAGTACTTC. Translation: CASSPDRSSYEQYF. Full variable domain (rest looked up from reference TRBV18 and TRBJ2-7): NAGVMQNPRHLVRRRGQEARLRCSPMKGHSHVYWYRQLPEEGLKFMVYLQKENIIDESGMPKERFSAEFPKEGPSILRIQQVVRGDSAAYFCASSPDRSSYEQYFGPGTRLTVT.

The table lists this clone with a count of one. The rearrangement uses TRBV11-2 and TRBJ1-1; perhaps TRBD1 as D (6 bases). Germline V gene data show CDR1 as SGHAT and CDR2 as FQNNGV. Trimming removed 7 bases from V and 5 bases from J, with 14 bases in between. The CDR3 is 13 residues long. The DNA for the CDR3 is TGTGCCAGCACCCCAGGGAGGGGGACTGAAGCTTTCTTT. This encodes CASTPGRGTEAFF.

On this clone: The sample contains more than one DNA sequence encoding this CDR3. The V and J genes are TRBV11-2 and TRBJ2-1; a weak D match, TRBD2 (6 bases). The germline CDR1 and CDR2 sequences are SGHAT and FQNNGV. V shed 0 bases and J shed 1 base, with 7 bases lying between them. The CDR3 loop spans 15 amino acids. This CDR3 reads CASSLDRGSYNEQFF. CDR3 bases: TGTGCCAGCAGCTTAGATCGGGGGTCCTACAATGAGCAGTTCTTC. Supplemented by reference TRBV11-2 and TRBJ2-1, the full variable domain reads EAGVAQSPRYKIIEKRQSVAFWCNPISGHATLYWYQQILGQGPKLLIQFQNNGVVDDSQLPKDRFSAERLKGVDSTLKIQPAKLEDSAVYLCASSLDRGSYNEQFFGPGTRLTVL.